This is a list of T cell receptor beta chains from one sample in a study of blood T cells in healthy people across ages. MiXCR, run by TCRdb on the 5' RACE reads, gives a single entry per CDR3 protein. The sample consists of around 1.1 million distinct CDR3 sequences, less than 45% of them appearing once. The specimen was blood. All receptors derive from a man between 18 and 29 years old in good health. CDR3s include the opening cysteine and the closing phenylalanine or tryptophan. The D gene is left open where the match is weak. Clone size is given for some rows only: seen once, a few or many times, or a class if the clone is expanded.

.,TRBJ2-1,TRBV4-2,12,.,CASSQDLGKQFF,TGTGCCAGCAGCCAAGATTTAGGGAAGCAGTTCTTC
.,TRBJ2-3,TRBV28,15,.,CASSPPDRRTDTQYF,TGTGCCAGCAGCCCCCCCGACAGGCGCACAGATACGCAGTATTTT
few,TRBJ1-1,TRBV24-1,13,.,CANGRSLNTEAFF,TGTGCCAACGGCAGAAGCTTGAACACTGAAGCTTTCTTT
.,TRBJ2-1,TRBV4-1,17,TRBD2,CASSQSGTSGSYNEQFF,TGCGCCAGCAGCCAGTCCGGGACTAGCGGATCCTACAATGAGCAGTTCTTC
.,TRBJ2-7,TRBV2,14,.,CASSEDRGDDEQYF,TGTGCCAGCAGCGAGGATCGAGGGGACGATGAGCAGTACTTC
.,TRBJ1-4,TRBV5-1,16,.,CASSTGRFGTNEKLFF,TGCGCCAGCAGCACCGGACGATTTGGGACTAATGAAAAACTGTTTTTT
many,TRBJ1-2,TRBV29-1,13,.,CSAEGTDYYGYTF,TGCAGCGCGGAAGGGACGGATTATTATGGCTACACCTTC
.,TRBJ2-1,TRBV13,13,.,CASTRVVSDEQFF,TGTGCCAGCACAAGGGTAGTTTCGGATGAGCAGTTCTTC
many,TRBJ2-7,TRBV27,11,.,CASSLWGEQYF,TGTGCCAGCAGTTTATGGGGCGAGCAGTACTTC
.,TRBJ2-7,TRBV5-5,13,.,CASSTPPTYEQYF,TGTGCCAGCAGCACTCCTCCAACCTACGAGCAGTACTTC
.,TRBJ1-1,TRBV6-2/TRBV6-3,15,.,CASSYRFPSNTEAFF,TGTGCCAGCAGTTACCGATTTCCTTCGAACACTGAAGCTTTCTTT
few,TRBJ1-2,TRBV2,14,.,CASSEIRQDYGYTF,TGTGCCAGCAGTGAAATACGACAGGACTATGGCTACACCTTC
.,TRBJ2-1,TRBV3-1,16,.,CASSQDRRGSDNEQFF,TGTGCCAGCAGCCAAGATCGAAGGGGCTCTGACAATGAGCAGTTCTTC
.,TRBJ1-2,TRBV2,13,.,CALAGDSNYGYTF,TGTGCCTTAGCAGGGGATTCGAACTATGGCTACACCTTC
.,TRBJ1-2,TRBV11-2,14,.,CASSYRRGEYGYTF,TGTGCCAGCAGCTACCGAAGGGGGGAATATGGCTACACCTTC
.,TRBJ1-6,TRBV6-4,16,.,CASSPTWLSANSPLHF,TGTGCCAGCAGCCCGACGTGGCTTTCCGCGAATTCACCCCTCCACTTT
few,TRBJ1-1,TRBV7-9,14,.,CASSLARTVTEAFF,TGTGCCAGCAGCTTAGCGCGGACGGTCACTGAAGCTTTCTTT
many,TRBJ2-5,TRBV12-3/TRBV12-4,13,TRBD1,CASSGDREETQYF,TGTGCCAGCAGCGGGGACAGAGAAGAGACCCAGTACTTC
.,TRBJ1-1,TRBV29-1,10,.,CRAEDTEAFF,TGCAGGGCCGAGGACACTGAAGCTTTCTTT
.,TRBJ2-1,TRBV28,14,.,CASSFGLRGDEQFF,TGTGCCAGCAGTTTTGGGCTAAGGGGCGATGAGCAGTTCTTC
few,TRBJ2-3,TRBV20-1,16,.,CSARDSGGGHTDTQYF,TGCAGTGCTAGAGATTCTGGCGGGGGCCACACAGATACGCAGTATTTT
few,TRBJ1-6,TRBV5-1,14,TRBD1,CASSIDRVGSPLHF,TGCGCCAGCAGCATCGACAGGGTGGGTTCACCCCTCCACTTT
.,TRBJ1-1,TRBV29-1,12,.,CSPGLSSTEAFF,TGCAGCCCCGGGTTGTCAAGCACTGAAGCTTTCTTT
.,TRBJ2-4,TRBV5-1,17,.,CASSLEQGSGAKNIQYF,TGCGCCAGCAGCTTGGAACAGGGTTCGGGGGCCAAAAACATTCAGTACTTC
few,TRBJ1-6,TRBV7-2,16,TRBD1,CASSYIDRGYNSPLHF,TGTGCCAGCAGCTACATAGACAGGGGGTATAATTCACCCCTCCACTTT
.,TRBJ2-1,TRBV9,16,TRBD2,CASSASGTSWGNEQFF,TGTGCCAGCAGCGCCTCGGGGACTAGCTGGGGCAATGAGCAGTTCTTC
.,TRBJ1-2,TRBV9,13,.,CASSVETDYGYTF,TGTGCCAGCAGCGTAGAGACAGACTATGGCTACACCTTC
.,TRBJ2-1,TRBV20-1,13,.,CSASSPVGNEQFF,TGCAGTGCTAGTAGTCCGGTCGGCAATGAGCAGTTCTTC
few,TRBJ1-2,TRBV10-3,13,TRBD1,CAISETGGRSYTF,TGTGCCATCAGTGAGACAGGGGGAAGGAGCTACACCTTC
.,TRBJ1-1,TRBV12-3/TRBV12-4,14,.,CASRPKRMNTEAFF,TGTGCCAGCAGACCGAAGAGAATGAACACTGAAGCTTTCTTT
.,TRBJ2-2,TRBV20-1,15,.,CSAPRAGANTGELFF,TGCAGTGCCCCGAGGGCAGGGGCGAACACCGGGGAGCTGTTTTTT
few,TRBJ2-5,TRBV12-3/TRBV12-4,14,.,CASRNGQFWETQYF,TGTGCCAGCAGAAATGGACAGTTTTGGGAGACCCAGTACTTC
few,TRBJ2-2,TRBV6-6,16,TRBD1,CASSTQGVPNTGELFF,TGTGCCAGCAGTACTCAGGGGGTGCCGAACACCGGGGAGCTGTTTTTT
.,TRBJ1-4,TRBV7-9,15,TRBD1,CASSSQDRGGEKLFF,TGTGCCAGCAGCTCCCAGGACAGGGGGGGTGAAAAACTGTTTTTT
.,TRBJ2-5,TRBV12-3/TRBV12-4,17,TRBD2,CTSSSTLIAGPQETQYF,TGTACCAGCAGTTCCACCCTGATAGCGGGGCCCCAAGAGACCCAGTACTTC
.,TRBJ1-1,TRBV7-8,15,.,CASSSYAGKQSEAFF,TGTGCCAGCAGCTCTTATGCAGGGAAACAATCTGAAGCTTTCTTT
.,TRBJ1-2,TRBV29-1,13,TRBD1,CSVVGQGAEGYTF,TGCAGCGTTGTAGGACAGGGGGCAGAAGGCTACACCTTC